A single sample gave rise to the 2 T cell receptor beta chains below, sequenced in a study of early stage breast cancer tumors (dated by TCRdb to 2016 to 2017). Receptor amplification or capture employed the immunoSEQ multiplex PCR assay. TCRdb re-hosts the immuneACCESS table, in-frame sequences only. Its copies lack some clones; in the studies checked, an unresolved V gene accounts for under half of them, and the cause for the rest is not known. In this sample the table shows approximately 48,000 clones, about 90% of which occur a single time. The top ten clones comprise 4% to 5.5% of the sample. Sequences were obtained from blood. All receptors derive from a person between 70 and 80 years old with breast cancer.

This sequence joins TRBV27 and TRBJ2-1, with TRBD1 matching over 9 bases. Trimming cost V 5 bases and J 6 bases; bases outside gene matches: 8. Germline V gene lookup returns CDR1 MNHEY and CDR2 SMNVEV (reference sequence). There are 15 residues in the CDR3. CDR3 nucleotides: TGTGCCAGCAGTCACCTCCGGGACAGGGCCAATGAGCAGTTCTTC. It yields the protein CASSHLRDRANEQFF.

The chain couples TRBV10-3 to TRBJ1-5; TRBD1 is a possible D gene (5 bases). V lost 2 bases to trimming and J lost 0 bases, with 5 bases between them. The CDR3 covers 14 residues. The germline gives CDR1 ENHRY, CDR2 SYGVKD. CDR3 amino acids: CAISETGSNQPQHF. CDR3 coding DNA: TGTGCCATCAGTGAGACAGGTAGCAATCAGCCCCAGCATTTT.